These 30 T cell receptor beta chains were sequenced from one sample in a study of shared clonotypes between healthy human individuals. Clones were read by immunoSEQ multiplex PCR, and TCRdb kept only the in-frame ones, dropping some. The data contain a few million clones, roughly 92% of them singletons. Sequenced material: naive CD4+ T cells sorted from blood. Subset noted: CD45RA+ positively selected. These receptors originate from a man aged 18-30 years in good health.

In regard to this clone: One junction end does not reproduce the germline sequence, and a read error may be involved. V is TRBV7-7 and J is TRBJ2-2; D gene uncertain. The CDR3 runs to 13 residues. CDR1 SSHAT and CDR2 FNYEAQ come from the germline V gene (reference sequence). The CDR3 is CASSLGGAGELFF. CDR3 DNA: TGTGCTAGCAGCTTGGGCGGCGCCGGGGAGCTGTTTTTT.

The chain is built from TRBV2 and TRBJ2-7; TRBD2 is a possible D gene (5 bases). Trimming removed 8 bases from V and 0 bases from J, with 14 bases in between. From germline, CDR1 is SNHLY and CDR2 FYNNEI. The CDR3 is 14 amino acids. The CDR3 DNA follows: TGTGCCAGCGCGTTGGAGGCCCTCTCCTACGAGCAGTACTTC. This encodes CASALEALSYEQYF.

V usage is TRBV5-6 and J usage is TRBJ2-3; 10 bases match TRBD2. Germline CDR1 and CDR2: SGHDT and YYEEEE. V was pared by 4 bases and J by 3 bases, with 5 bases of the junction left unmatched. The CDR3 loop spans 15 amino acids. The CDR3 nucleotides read TGTGCCAGCAGCATTAGCGGGGGGAAAACAGATACGCAGTATTTT. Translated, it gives CASSISGGKTDTQYF.

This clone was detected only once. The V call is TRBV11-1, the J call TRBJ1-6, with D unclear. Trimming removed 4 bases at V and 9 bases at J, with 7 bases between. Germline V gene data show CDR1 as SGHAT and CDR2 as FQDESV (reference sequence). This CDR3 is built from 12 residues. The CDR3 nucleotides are TGTGCCAGCAGCTCAAGAATTTCACCCCTCCACTTT. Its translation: CASSSRISPLHF.

The CDR3 region has the DNA TGTGCCAGCAGCCATACGACTAGCGGGAGGCCTGGAGTTACAGATACGCAGTATTTT. This encodes CASSHTTSGRPGVTDTQYF. The chain recombines TRBV5-6 with TRBJ2-3; 13 nucleotides align to TRBD2. The J segment lost 3 bases and the V segment lost 4 bases, leaving 14 bases of the junction unmatched. The germline gives CDR1 SGHDT, CDR2 YYEEEE. The CDR3 length is 19 residues.

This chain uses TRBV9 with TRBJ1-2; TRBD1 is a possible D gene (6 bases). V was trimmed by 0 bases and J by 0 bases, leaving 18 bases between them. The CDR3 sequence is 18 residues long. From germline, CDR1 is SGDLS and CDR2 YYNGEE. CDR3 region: CASSVGDSDRTPNYGYTF. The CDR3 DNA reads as TGTGCCAGCAGCGTAGGGGACTCGGACAGAACCCCTAACTATGGCTACACCTTC.

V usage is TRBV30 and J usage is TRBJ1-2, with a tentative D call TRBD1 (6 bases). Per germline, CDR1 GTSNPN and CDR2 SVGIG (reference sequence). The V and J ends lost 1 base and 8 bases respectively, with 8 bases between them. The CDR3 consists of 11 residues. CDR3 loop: CAWSAGAGYTF. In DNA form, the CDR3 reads TGTGCCTGGAGTGCAGGGGCCGGCTACACCTTC.

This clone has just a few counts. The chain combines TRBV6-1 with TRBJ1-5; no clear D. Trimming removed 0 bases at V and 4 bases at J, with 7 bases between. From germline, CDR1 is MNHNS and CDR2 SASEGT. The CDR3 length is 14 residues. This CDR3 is CASSEAYGNQPQHF. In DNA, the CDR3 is TGTGCCAGCAGTGAAGCCTACGGGAATCAGCCCCAGCATTTT.

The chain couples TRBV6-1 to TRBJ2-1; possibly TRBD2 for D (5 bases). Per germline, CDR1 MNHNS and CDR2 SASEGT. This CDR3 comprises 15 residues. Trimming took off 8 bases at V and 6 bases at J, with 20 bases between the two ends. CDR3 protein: CASLDRIGLPNEQFF. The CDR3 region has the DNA TGTGCCAGCCTCGACCGAATCGGACTGCCCAATGAGCAGTTCTTC.

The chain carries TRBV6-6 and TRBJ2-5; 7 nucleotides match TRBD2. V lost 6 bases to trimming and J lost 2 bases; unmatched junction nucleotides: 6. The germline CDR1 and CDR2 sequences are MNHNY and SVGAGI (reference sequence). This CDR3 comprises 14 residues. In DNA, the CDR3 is TGTGCCAGCAGAACCGGGGGGTCGCAAGAGACCCAGTACTTC. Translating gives CASRTGGSQETQYF.

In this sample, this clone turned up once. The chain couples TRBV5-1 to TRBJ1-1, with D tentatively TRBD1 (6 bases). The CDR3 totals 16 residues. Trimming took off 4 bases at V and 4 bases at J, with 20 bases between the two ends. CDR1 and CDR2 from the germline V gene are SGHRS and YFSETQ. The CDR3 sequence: CASSPGQSPATTEAFF. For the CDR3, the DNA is TGCGCCAGCAGCCCCGGACAGTCCCCCGCCACCACTGAAGCTTTCTTT.

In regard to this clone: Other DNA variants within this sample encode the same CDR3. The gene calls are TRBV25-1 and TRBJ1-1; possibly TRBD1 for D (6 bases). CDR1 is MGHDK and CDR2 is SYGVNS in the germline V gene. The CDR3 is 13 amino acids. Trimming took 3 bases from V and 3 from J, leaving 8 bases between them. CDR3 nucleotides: TGTGCCAGCAGTGAGACAGGTTACACTGAAGCTTTCTTT. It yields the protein CASSETGYTEAFF.

The DNA for the CDR3 is TGTGCCAGCAGCGTAGCAACAGGGGGATGGTATGGCTACACCTTC. Residues: CASSVATGGWYGYTF. The J gene is TRBJ1-2, the V gene TRBV9; 8 nucleotides agree with TRBD1. CDR1 SGDLS and CDR2 YYNGEE come from the germline V gene. The junction had 6 bases not matched to a gene; V was cut back by 0 bases and J by 5 bases. CDR3 length: 15 residues.

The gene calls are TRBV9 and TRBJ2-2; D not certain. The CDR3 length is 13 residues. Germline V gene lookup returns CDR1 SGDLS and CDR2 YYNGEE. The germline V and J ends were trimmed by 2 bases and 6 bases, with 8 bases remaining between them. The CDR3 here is CASSVTAPGELFF. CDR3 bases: TGTGCCAGCAGCGTTACGGCCCCCGGGGAGCTGTTTTTT.

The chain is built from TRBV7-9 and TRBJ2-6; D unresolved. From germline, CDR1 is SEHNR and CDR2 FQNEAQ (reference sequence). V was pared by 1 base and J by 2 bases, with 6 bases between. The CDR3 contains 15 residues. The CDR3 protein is CASSLEGTGANVLTF. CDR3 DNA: TGTGCCAGCAGCTTAGAAGGGACTGGGGCCAACGTCCTGACTTTC.

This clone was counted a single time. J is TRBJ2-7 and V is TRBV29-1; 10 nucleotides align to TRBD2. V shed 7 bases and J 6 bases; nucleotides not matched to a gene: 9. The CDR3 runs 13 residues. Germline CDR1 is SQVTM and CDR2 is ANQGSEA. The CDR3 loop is CSGGLAMNTEQYF. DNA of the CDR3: TGCAGCGGGGGACTAGCGATGAATACCGAGCAGTACTTC.

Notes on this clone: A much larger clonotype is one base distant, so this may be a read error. DNA for the CDR3: TGTGCCAGCAGTGATGCCTACGAGCAGTACTTC. Translating gives CASSDAYEQYF. The V call is TRBV25-1, the J call TRBJ2-7; D call uncertain. V shed 3 bases and J shed 2 bases, with 2 bases lying between them. There are 11 residues in the CDR3. CDR1 MGHDK and CDR2 SYGVNS come from the germline V gene.

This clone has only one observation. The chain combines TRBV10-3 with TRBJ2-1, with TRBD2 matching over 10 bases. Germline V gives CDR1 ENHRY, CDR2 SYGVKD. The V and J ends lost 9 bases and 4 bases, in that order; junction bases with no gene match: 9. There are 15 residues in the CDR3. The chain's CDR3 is CAITSSGSMYNEQFF. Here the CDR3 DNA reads TGTGCCATTACCTCTAGCGGGAGTATGTACAATGAGCAGTTCTTC.

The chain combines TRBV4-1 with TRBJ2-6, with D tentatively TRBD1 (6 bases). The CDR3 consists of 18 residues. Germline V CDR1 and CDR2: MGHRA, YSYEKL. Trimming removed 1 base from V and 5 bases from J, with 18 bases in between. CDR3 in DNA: TGCGCCAGCAGCCAAGGGACGCCAGGGGTCCTCTGGGCCAACGTCCTGACTTTC. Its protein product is CASSQGTPGVLWANVLTF.

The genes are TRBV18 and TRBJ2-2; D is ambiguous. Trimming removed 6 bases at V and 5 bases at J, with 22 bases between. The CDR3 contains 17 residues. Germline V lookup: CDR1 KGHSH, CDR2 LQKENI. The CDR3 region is CASSQTRTTPPTGELFF. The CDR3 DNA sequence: TGTGCCAGCTCCCAGACAAGAACAACCCCACCGACCGGGGAGCTGTTTTTT.

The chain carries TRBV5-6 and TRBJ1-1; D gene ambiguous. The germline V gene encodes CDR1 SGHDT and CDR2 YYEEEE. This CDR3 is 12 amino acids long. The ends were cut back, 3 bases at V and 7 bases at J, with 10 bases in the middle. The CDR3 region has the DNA TGTGCCAGCAGCTCTACTATAGGTGAAGCTTTCTTT. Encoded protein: CASSSTIGEAFF.

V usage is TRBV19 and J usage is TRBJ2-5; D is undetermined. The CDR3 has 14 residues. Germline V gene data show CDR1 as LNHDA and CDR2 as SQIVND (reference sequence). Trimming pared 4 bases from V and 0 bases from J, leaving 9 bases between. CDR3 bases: TGTGCCAGTAGTAGGTCCGGGTACCAAGAGACCCAGTACTTC. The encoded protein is CASSRSGYQETQYF.

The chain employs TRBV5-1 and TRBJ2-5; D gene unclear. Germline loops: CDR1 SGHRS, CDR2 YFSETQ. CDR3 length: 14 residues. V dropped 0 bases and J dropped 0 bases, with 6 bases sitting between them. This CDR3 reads CASSLDPNQETQYF. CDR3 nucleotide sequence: TGCGCCAGCAGCTTGGACCCTAACCAAGAGACCCAGTACTTC. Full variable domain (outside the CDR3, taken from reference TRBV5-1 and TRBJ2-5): KAGVTQTPRYLIKTRGQQVTLSCSPISGHRSVSWYQQTPGQGLQFLFEYFSETQRNKGNFPGRFSGRQFSNSRSEMNVSTLELGDSALYLCASSLDPNQETQYFGPGTRLLVL.

The CDR3 nucleotides are TGCGCCAGCAGCTCAGGTAGCCTAGCGCTTCAAGAGACCCAGTACTTC. Translated: CASSSGSLALQETQYF. J is TRBJ2-5 and V is TRBV4-1; D perhaps matches TRBD2 (6 bases). The V and J ends lost 5 bases and 2 bases respectively, with 18 bases between them. The germline gives CDR1 MGHRA, CDR2 YSYEKL. This CDR3 is built from 16 residues.

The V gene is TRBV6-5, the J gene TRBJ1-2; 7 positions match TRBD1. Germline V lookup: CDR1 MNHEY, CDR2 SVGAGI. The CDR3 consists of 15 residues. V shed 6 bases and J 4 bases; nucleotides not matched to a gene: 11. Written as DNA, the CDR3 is TGTGCCAGCAGCAAACCGGGACAGTCCGTCTATGGCTACACCTTC. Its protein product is CASSKPGQSVYGYTF.

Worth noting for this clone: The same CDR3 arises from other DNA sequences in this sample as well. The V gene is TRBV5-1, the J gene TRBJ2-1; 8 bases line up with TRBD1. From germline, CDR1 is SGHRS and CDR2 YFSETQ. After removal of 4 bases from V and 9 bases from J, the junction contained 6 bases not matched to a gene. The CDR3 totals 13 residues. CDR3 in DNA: TGCGCCAGCAGCGTCGACAGGGGTTTTGAGCAGTTCTTC. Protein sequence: CASSVDRGFEQFF.

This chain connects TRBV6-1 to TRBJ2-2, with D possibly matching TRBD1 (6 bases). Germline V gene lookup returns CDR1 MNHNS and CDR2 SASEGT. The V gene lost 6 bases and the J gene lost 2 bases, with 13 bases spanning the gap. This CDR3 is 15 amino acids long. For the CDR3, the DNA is TGTGCCAGCAGAGAGGACAGAAGAAACACCGGGGAGCTGTTTTTT. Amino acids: CASREDRRNTGELFF.

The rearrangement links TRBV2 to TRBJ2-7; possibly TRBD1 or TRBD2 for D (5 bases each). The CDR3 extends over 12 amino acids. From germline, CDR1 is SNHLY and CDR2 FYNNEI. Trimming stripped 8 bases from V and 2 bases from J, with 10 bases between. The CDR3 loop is CASRKGPYEQYF. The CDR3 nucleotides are TGTGCCAGCCGAAAGGGACCCTACGAGCAGTACTTC.

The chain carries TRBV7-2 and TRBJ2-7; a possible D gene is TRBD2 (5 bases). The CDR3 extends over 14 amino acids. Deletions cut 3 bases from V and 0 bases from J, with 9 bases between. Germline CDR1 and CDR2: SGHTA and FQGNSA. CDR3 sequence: CASSFRSGSYEQYF. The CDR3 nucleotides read TGTGCCAGCAGCTTCCGGAGCGGCTCCTACGAGCAGTACTTC.

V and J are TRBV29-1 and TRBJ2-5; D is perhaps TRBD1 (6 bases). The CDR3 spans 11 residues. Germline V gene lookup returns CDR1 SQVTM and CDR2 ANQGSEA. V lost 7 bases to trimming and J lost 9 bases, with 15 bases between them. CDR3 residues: CSARQVGAQYF. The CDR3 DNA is TGCAGCGCACGACAGGTTGGGGCCCAGTACTTC.